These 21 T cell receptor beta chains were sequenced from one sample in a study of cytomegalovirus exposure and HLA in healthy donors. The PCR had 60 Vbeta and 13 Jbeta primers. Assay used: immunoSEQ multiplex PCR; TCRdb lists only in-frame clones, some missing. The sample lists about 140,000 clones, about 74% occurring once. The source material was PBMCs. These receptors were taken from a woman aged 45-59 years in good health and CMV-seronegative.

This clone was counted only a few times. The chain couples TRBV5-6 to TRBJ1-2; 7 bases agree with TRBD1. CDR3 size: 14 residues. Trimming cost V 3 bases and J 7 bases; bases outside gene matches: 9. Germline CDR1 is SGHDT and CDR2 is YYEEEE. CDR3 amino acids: CASSSPRQGGGYTF. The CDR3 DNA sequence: TGTGCCAGCAGCTCCCCCCGGCAGGGGGGTGGCTACACCTTC. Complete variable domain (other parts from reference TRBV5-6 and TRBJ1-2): DAGVTQSPTHLIKTRGQQVTLRCSPKSGHDTVSWYQQALGQGPQFIFQYYEEEERQRGNFPDRFSGHQFPNYSSELNVNALLLGDSALYLCASSSPRQGGGYTFGSGTRLTVV.

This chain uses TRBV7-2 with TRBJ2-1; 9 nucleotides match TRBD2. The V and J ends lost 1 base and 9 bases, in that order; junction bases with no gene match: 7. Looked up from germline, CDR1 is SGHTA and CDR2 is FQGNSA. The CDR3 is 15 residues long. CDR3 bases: TGTGCCAGCAGCTTAGTTGCGGGGGGGCCAGTTGAGCAGTTCTTC. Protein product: CASSLVAGGPVEQFF.

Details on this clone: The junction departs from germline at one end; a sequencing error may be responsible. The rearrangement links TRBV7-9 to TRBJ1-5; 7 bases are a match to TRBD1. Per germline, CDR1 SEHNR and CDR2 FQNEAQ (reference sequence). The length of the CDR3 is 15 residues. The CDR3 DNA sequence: TGTTCCAGCAGCTCGACAGGGCGAGGCAATCAGCCCCAGCATTTT. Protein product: CSSSSTGRGNQPQHF.

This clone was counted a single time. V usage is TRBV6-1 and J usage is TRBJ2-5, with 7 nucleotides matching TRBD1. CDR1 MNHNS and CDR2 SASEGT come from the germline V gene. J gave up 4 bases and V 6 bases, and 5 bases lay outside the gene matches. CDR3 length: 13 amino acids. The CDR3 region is CASSLDRAETQYF. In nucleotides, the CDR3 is TGTGCCAGCAGCCTCGACAGGGCAGAGACCCAGTACTTC.

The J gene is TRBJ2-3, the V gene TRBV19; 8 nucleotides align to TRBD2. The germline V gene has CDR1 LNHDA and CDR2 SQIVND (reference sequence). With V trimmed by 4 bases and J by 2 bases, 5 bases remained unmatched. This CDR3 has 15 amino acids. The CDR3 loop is CASSTTSAPTDTQYF. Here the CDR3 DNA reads TGTGCCAGTAGTACGACTAGCGCCCCCACAGATACGCAGTATTTT. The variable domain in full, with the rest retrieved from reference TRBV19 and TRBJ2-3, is DGGITQSPKYLFRKEGQNVTLSCEQNLNHDAMYWYRQDPGQGLRLIYYSQIVNDFQKGDIAEGYSVSREKKESFPLTVTSAQKNPTAFYLCASSTTSAPTDTQYFGPGTRLTVL.

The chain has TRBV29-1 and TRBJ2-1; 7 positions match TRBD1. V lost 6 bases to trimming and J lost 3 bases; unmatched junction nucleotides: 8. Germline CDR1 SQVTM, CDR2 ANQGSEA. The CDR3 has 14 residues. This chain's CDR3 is CSVGDRGIYNEQFF. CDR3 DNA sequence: TGCAGCGTCGGGGACAGAGGAATCTACAATGAGCAGTTCTTC.

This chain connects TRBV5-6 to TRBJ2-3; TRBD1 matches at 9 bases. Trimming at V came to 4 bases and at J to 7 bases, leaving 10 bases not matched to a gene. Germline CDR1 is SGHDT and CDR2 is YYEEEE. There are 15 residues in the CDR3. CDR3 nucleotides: TGTGCCAGCAGCCGGGGGACAGGGAACTCCTATACGCAGTATTTT. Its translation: CASSRGTGNSYTQYF.

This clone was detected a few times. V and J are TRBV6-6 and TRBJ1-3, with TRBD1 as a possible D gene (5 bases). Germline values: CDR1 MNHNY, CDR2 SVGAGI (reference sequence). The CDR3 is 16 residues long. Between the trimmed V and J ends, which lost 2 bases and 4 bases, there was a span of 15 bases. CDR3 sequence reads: CASSYGTGFGGNTIYF. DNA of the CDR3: TGTGCCAGCAGTTACGGTACAGGTTTTGGGGGAAACACCATATATTTT.

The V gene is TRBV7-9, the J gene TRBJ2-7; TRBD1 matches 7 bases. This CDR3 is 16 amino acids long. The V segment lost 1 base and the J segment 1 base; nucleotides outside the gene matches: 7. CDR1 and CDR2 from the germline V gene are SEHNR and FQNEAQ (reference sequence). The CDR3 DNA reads TGTGCCAGCAGCTTAGATAGACAGGGTCTTTCCTACGAGCAGTACTTC. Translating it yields CASSLDRQGLSYEQYF.

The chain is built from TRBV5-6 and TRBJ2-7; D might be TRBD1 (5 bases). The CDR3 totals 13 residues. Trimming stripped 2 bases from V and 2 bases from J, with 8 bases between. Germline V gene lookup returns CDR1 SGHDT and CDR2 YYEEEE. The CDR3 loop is CASSLTGTYEQYF. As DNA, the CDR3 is TGTGCCAGCAGCTTAACAGGAACCTACGAGCAGTACTTC. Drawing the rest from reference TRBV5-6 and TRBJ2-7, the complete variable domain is DAGVTQSPTHLIKTRGQQVTLRCSPKSGHDTVSWYQQALGQGPQFIFQYYEEEERQRGNFPDRFSGHQFPNYSSELNVNALLLGDSALYLCASSLTGTYEQYFGPGTRLTVT.

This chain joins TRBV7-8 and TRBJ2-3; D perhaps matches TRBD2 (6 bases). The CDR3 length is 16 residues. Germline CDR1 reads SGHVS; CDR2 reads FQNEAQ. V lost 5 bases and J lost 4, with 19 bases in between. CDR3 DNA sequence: TGTGCCAGCAGCCACAGCGTCGGGGGTCGGGCAGATACGCAGTATTTT. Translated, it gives CASSHSVGGRADTQYF.

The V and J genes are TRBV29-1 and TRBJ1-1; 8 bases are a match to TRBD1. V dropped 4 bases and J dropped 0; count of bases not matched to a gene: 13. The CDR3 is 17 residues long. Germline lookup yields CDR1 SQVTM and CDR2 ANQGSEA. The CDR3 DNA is TGCAGCGTTGCAGGTACAGGGGGGACCATACTGAACACTGAAGCTTTCTTT. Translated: CSVAGTGGTILNTEAFF.

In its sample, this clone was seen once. The DNA of the CDR3 is TGTGCCAGCAGCTTAGAGTCAGGCCAAGAGACCCAGTACTTC. The encoded protein is CASSLESGQETQYF. The chain links TRBV11-2 to TRBJ2-5; D is undetermined. The CDR3 loop spans 14 amino acids. Germline V lookup: CDR1 SGHAT, CDR2 FQNNGV. The V end was cut by 0 bases, the J end by 1 base, with 6 bases between.

CDR3 in DNA: TGTGCCATCAGTGCCGGGGTTAATCAGCCCCAGCATTTT. Translation gives CAISAGVNQPQHF. The chain employs TRBV10-3 and TRBJ1-5; D remains ambiguous. The CDR3 consists of 13 residues. The V gene's germline CDR1 is ENHRY and CDR2 SYGVKD. Deletions cut 4 bases from V and 4 bases from J, with 8 bases between.

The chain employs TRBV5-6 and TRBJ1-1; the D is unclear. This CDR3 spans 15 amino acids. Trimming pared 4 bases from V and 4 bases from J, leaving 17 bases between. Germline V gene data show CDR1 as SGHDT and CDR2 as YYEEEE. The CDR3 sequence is CASSVYGDFGTEAFF. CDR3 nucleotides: TGTGCCAGCAGCGTTTATGGAGATTTCGGCACTGAAGCTTTCTTT.

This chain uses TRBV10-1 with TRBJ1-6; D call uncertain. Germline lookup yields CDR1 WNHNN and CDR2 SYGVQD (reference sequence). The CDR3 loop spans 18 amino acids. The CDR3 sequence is CEPAVPARDGYLSSPLHF. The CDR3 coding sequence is TGCGAACCAGCAGTGCCAGCGCGGGATGGATACTTGAGTTCACCCCTCCACTTT.

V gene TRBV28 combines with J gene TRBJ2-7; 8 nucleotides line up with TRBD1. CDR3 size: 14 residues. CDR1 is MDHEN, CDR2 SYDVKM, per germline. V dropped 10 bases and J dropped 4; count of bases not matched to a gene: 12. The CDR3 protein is CANRNRGWEYEQYF. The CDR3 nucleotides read TGTGCCAACAGAAACAGGGGGTGGGAGTACGAGCAGTACTTC.

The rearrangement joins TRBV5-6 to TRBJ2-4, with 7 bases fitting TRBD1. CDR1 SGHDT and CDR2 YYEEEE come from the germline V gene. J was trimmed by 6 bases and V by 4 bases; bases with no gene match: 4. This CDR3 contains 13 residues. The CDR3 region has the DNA TGTGCCAGCAGCCAGACAGGGTCAAACATTCAGTACTTC. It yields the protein CASSQTGSNIQYF.

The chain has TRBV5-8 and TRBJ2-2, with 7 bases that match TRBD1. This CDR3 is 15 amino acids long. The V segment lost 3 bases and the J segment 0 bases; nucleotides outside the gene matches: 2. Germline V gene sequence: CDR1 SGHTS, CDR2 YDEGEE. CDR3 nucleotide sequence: TGTGCCAGCAGCTCGGGACAGCCGAACACCGGGGAGCTGTTTTTT. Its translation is CASSSGQPNTGELFF.

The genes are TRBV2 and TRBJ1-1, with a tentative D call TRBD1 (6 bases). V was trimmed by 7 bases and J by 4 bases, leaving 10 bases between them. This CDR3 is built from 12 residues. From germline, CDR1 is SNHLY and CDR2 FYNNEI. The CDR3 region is CASKRGGTEAFF. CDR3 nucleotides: TGTGCCAGCAAAAGGGGGGGCACTGAAGCTTTCTTT. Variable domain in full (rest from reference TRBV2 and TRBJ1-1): EPEVTQTPSHQVTQMGQEVILRCVPISNHLYFYWYRQILGQKVEFLVSFYNNEISEKSEIFDDQFSVERPDGSNFTLKIRSTKLEDSAMYFCASKRGGTEAFFGQGTRLTVV.

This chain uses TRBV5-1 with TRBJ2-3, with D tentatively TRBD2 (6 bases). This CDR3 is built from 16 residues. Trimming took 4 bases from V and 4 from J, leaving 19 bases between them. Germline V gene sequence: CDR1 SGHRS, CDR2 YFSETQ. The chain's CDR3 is CASSPEGRSRADTQYF. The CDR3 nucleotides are TGCGCCAGCAGCCCGGAGGGACGCTCGAGGGCAGATACGCAGTATTTT.